This entry lists 7 T cell receptor beta chains sequenced from one sample in a study of T cell changes during pregnancy in multiple sclerosis. Clones were read by immunoSEQ multiplex PCR, and TCRdb kept only the in-frame ones, dropping some. The sample has about 92,000 clones, roughly 90% seen once; the top ten hold more than 1.5%. Sample: peripheral blood, taken in the first trimester of pregnancy. The source of these receptors is a female donor with multiple sclerosis, enrolled in a pregnancy study.

The gene calls are TRBV13 and TRBJ2-3; a weak D match, TRBD2 (7 bases). The CDR3 sequence is 19 residues long. V was trimmed by 7 bases and J by 3 bases, leaving 29 bases between them. Germline V CDR1 and CDR2: PRHDT, FYEKMQ (reference sequence). As DNA, the CDR3 is TGTGCCAGCACTCCAGAGAGGGGAGGGGGGGGAGACCAAACAGATACGCAGTATTTT. It yields the protein CASTPERGGGGDQTDTQYF.

The V and J genes are TRBV14 and TRBJ2-1, with TRBD2 matching over 8 bases. The CDR3 is made up of 15 amino acids. Germline assignment: CDR1 SGHDN and CDR2 FVKESK. The J segment lost 6 bases and the V segment lost 3 bases, leaving 7 bases of the junction unmatched. The CDR3 coding sequence is TGTGCCAGCAGCCACCCGAGGCTAGCGGGCAATGAGCAGTTCTTC. Amino acid sequence: CASSHPRLAGNEQFF.

The rearrangement links TRBV19 to TRBJ1-1; tentative D call: TRBD1 (6 bases). The CDR3 covers 14 residues. V dropped 1 base and J dropped 1 base, with 7 bases sitting between them. The germline V gene encodes CDR1 LNHDA and CDR2 SQIVND (reference sequence). In DNA, the CDR3 is TGTGCCAGTAGTATAGGGACAGCGAACACTGAAGCTTTCTTT. This gives the protein CASSIGTANTEAFF.

CDR3 bases: TGTGCCAGCAGCCCACTCCGGGACAGTAGCAATCAGCCCCAGCATTTT. Protein product: CASSPLRDSSNQPQHF. V is TRBV7-8 and J is TRBJ1-5; TRBD1 aligns across 7 bases. CDR3 length: 16 residues. The V gene's germline CDR1 is SGHVS and CDR2 FQNEAQ. Losses at the gene ends were 5 bases for V and 0 bases for J; bases not matched to a gene: 7. The complete variable domain, with remaining parts taken from reference TRBV7-8 and TRBJ1-5, reads GAGVSQSPRYKVAKRGQDVALRCDPISGHVSLFWYQQALGQGPEFLTYFQNEAQLDKSGLPSDRFFAERPEGSVSTLKIQRTQQEDSAVYLCASSPLRDSSNQPQHFGDGTRLSIL.

The CDR3 DNA reads as TGTGCTAGTGGGGATAGCGGGAGCTACAATGAGCAGTTCTTC. It specifies CASGDSGSYNEQFF. The chain couples TRBV12-5 to TRBJ2-1; TRBD2 matches at 9 bases. The CDR3 has 14 amino acids. Germline V gene data show CDR1 as LGHNT and CDR2 as FRNRAP. V was clipped by 6 bases and J by 3 bases; unmatched bases: 3.

The rearrangement joins TRBV18 to TRBJ1-2, with D uncertain. This CDR3 is 17 amino acids long. Trimming left V 2 bases short and J 10 bases short, with 26 bases between. Germline lookup yields CDR1 KGHSH and CDR2 LQKENI. The CDR3 sequence: CASSPSPQSQVLALYTF. CDR3 sequence (DNA): TGTGCCAGCTCACCAAGTCCCCAGTCCCAGGTTCTCGCTCTCTACACCTTC.

This clone was recorded a few times. The V and J genes are TRBV27 and TRBJ1-2; 8 bases line up with TRBD1. V lost 3 bases and J lost 2; bases outside the gene matches: 8. Germline CDR1 MNHEY, CDR2 SMNVEV (reference sequence). The CDR3 has 16 residues. The chain's CDR3 is CASSFFGQGLNYGYTF. The DNA of the CDR3 is TGTGCCAGCAGTTTTTTCGGACAGGGCTTAAACTATGGCTACACCTTC.